A single TCR beta chain is shown here with its context. The antigen is undetermined. Oncomine TCR Beta short-read sequencing was applied to DNA from cultured CD4+ T cells. TCRdb itself ran the PCR reads through MiXCR, one entry per CDR3 protein. The sample yields just under 20,000 distinct CDR3 sequences, approximately 45% seen once. Treatment here: approximately nine-day PBMC culture with coronavirus spike peptide pools or control peptides (ViraFEST assay). Days 3 and 7 saw half the medium replaced with fresh IL-2 medium. This entry is derived from a study of vaccination and CD4 T cells after COVID-19. The source material was CD4+ T cells from blood, cultured in vitro, sampled before SARS-CoV-2 vaccination. This clonotype was sampled from a human donor who had recovered from COVID-19.

The CDR3 region is CASSQGNGVGGYTF. The CDR3 bases are TGCGCCAGCAGCCAAGGCAACGGGGTTGGCGGCTACACCTTC. The chain links TRBV4-3 to TRBJ1-2; the D is unclear. Trimming left V 1 base short and J 8 bases short, with 14 bases between. This CDR3 contains 14 residues. Germline V lookup: CDR1 LGHNA, CDR2 YSLEER.